The rows below give T cell receptor beta chains drawn from one sample of a study of T cell responses to AZD1222 COVID-19 vaccine. Libraries were prepared by immunoSEQ multiplex PCR; TCRdb keeps only in-frame clonotypes and omits some of them. The sample contains more than 95,000 clones, around 87% of which appear only once. The specimen comprised peripheral blood, sampled on day 0 of AZD1222 vaccination. The receptors were sampled from an adult in good health. CDR3s include the opening cysteine and the closing phenylalanine or tryptophan. A D gene is named only where the DNA matches it firmly. Clone size is stated in some rows and not others, as once, few, many or a class when expanded.

>-|TRBJ1-3|-|TRBV27
TGTGCCAGCAGCCCCGGAGGGGGCTCTGGAAACACCATATATTTT
CASSPGGGSGNTIYF
>-|TRBJ2-2|-|TRBV11-3
TGTGCCAGCAGCTTTGGGGGGCGTAGCGGGGAGCTGTTTTTT
CASSFGGRSGELFF
>-|TRBJ1-2|-|TRBV15
TGTGCCACCAGCAGAGACAGAGTCTATGGCTACACCTTC
CATSRDRVYGYTF
>-|TRBJ2-7|-|TRBV11-1
TGTGCCAGCAGCACGGACCAGGAACCGTTCAACGAGCAGTACTTC
CASSTDQEPFNEQYF
>-|TRBJ2-1|-|TRBV28
TGTGCCAGCAGTTTAATTAGGCTCCGCGACAATGAGCAGTTCTTC
CASSLIRLRDNEQFF
>TRBD2|TRBJ2-2|few|TRBV27
TGTGCCAGCAGATCCCTAACTAGCGGGAGTCTGGGCGGGGAGCTGTTTTTT
CASRSLTSGSLGGELFF
>-|TRBJ1-2|-|TRBV5-1
TGCGCCAGCAGCCCGGACAGACCTAACTATGGCTACACCTTC
CASSPDRPNYGYTF
>-|TRBJ1-1|-|TRBV24-1
TGTGCCACCAGTGAGTCAGGGAGGTCCGGTGAAGCTTTCTTT
CATSESGRSGEAFF
>-|TRBJ2-1|-|TRBV20-1
TGCAGTGCCGGGGCGTACAATGAGCAGTTCTTC
CSAGAYNEQFF
>-|TRBJ2-2|few|TRBV6-5
TGTGCCAGCAGGGACGTCGGGGAGCTGTTTTTT
CASRDVGELFF
>-|TRBJ2-3|-|TRBV14
TGTGCCAGCAGCCAAGATTGGGGGGGCTCTACGCAGTATTTT
CASSQDWGGSTQYF
>-|TRBJ1-5|once|TRBV4-1
TGCGCCAGCAGCCAGGTTGGACGGCGCCTACCCAATCAGCCCCAGCATTTT
CASSQVGRRLPNQPQHF
>-|TRBJ1-4|once|TRBV3-1/TRBV3-2
TGTGCCAGCAGCCAAGATCCGGGTTCGGCATATGAAAAACTGTTTTTT
CASSQDPGSAYEKLFF
>-|TRBJ2-3|-|TRBV2
TGTGCCAGCAGTGAACCTAGCACAGATACGCAGTATTTT
CASSEPSTDTQYF
>-|TRBJ1-3|once|TRBV12-3/TRBV12-4
TGTGCCAGCAGTTTAGTAGCCGCCCGGGGGGAATATTTT
CASSLVAARGEYF
>TRBD1|TRBJ2-1|-|TRBV5-8
TGTGCCAGCAGCTTCGGACAGGCTGACAATGAGCAGTTCTTC
CASSFGQADNEQFF
>-|TRBJ1-5|-|TRBV19
TGTGCCAGTAGTATAAACTCGTATTATAGCTGGGCGCCGCATTTT
CASSINSYYSWAPHF
>-|TRBJ2-5|-|TRBV5-6
TGTGCCAGCAGCTTGGTAGAGCCCCTAGAGACCCAGTACTTC
CASSLVEPLETQYF
>-|TRBJ1-1|-|TRBV29-1
TGCAGCGTTGTACAGGGACTCTACATGAACACTGAAGCTTTCTTT
CSVVQGLYMNTEAFF
>-|TRBJ1-2|-|TRBV7-9
TGTGCCAGCAGCTTAGGTCCCCCGGGGGCTAGTGGAGGCTACACCTTC
CASSLGPPGASGGYTF
>-|TRBJ2-5|-|TRBV5-1
TGCGCCAGCAGCTTGAATCCTCAGGTACAGACCCAGTACTTC
CASSLNPQVQTQYF
>TRBD1|TRBJ1-4|once|TRBV2
TGTGCCAGCAGTGATGGGACAGGTGAAAAACTGTTTTTT
CASSDGTGEKLFF
>-|TRBJ1-3|once|TRBV4-3
TGCGCCAGCAGCCACTCTGGGACGGCGGCAGGAAACACCATATATTTT
CASSHSGTAAGNTIYF
>-|TRBJ2-5|-|TRBV5-1
TGCGCCAGCAGCTTGGCCGGTAGCGAAGAGACCCAGTACTTC
CASSLAGSEETQYF
>-|TRBJ1-2|-|TRBV6-1
TGTGCCAGCAGTGAATGGAAGGGAGTAGACTATGGCTACACCTTC
CASSEWKGVDYGYTF
>TRBD2|TRBJ2-3|-|TRBV7-9
TGTGCCAGCACTAAAGCGGGAGAGGAGTCAAAGCAGTATTTT
CASTKAGEESKQYF
>-|TRBJ1-5|few|TRBV28
TGTGCCAGCAGCCCTCCAGGTCAGCCCCAGCATTTT
CASSPPGQPQHF
>-|TRBJ1-1|-|TRBV20-1
TGCAGTCCGAGTGAGGGACTGAAGAACACTGAAGCTTTCTTT
CSPSEGLKNTEAFF
>-|TRBJ1-6|once|TRBV24-1
TGTGCCACCAGTGTTAACAGGAGCTCCTATAATTCACCCCTCCACTTT
CATSVNRSSYNSPLHF
>TRBD2|TRBJ2-6|-|TRBV29-1
TGCAGCGTTGAGGGGGGGGGCTCTGGGGCCAACGTCCTGACTTTC
CSVEGGGSGANVLTF
>TRBD2|TRBJ2-7|-|TRBV11-1
TGTGCCAGCAGCCTTCTAGCGGGCAATTCCTACGAGCAGTACTTC
CASSLLAGNSYEQYF
>-|TRBJ1-4|once|TRBV7-2
TGTGCCAGCAGCTTACGACGGAGACCACTCTCCCATGAAAAACTGTTTTTT
CASSLRRRPLSHEKLFF
>-|TRBJ2-3|-|TRBV12-3/TRBV12-4
TGTGCCAGCAGCCGCACAGATACGCAGTATTTT
CASSRTDTQYF
>-|TRBJ1-2|-|TRBV28
TGTGCCAGCAGTTCTAGAGGAATCTACTATGGCTACACCTTC
CASSSRGIYYGYTF
>TRBD1|TRBJ1-1|-|TRBV14
TGTGCCAGCAGCCAAGTAGGACAGGGCGAAGCTTTCTTT
CASSQVGQGEAFF
>TRBD1|TRBJ1-5|once|TRBV19
TGTGCCAGTAGTGAGGACAGGGGATTCCTGGGTCGTCAGAATCAGCCCCAGCATTTT
CASSEDRGFLGRQNQPQHF
>-|TRBJ1-4|-|TRBV28
TGTGCCAGCAGTTCCCCCCGTGGAGGGAGTCGCGAAAAACTGTTTTTT
CASSSPRGGSREKLFF
>-|TRBJ1-5|once|TRBV6-5
TGTGCCAGCAGTTACGCCCGTGAGGCCCAGCATTTT
CASSYAREAQHF
>-|TRBJ1-2|-|TRBV20-1
TGCAGTGCTAGTTTGGCCCAACAGGGACATAACTATGGCTACACCTTC
CSASLAQQGHNYGYTF
>-|TRBJ1-3|-|TRBV10-2
TGCGCCAGCAGTGGACAGCTGTCGGTTGGAAACACCATATATTTT
CASSGQLSVGNTIYF
>-|TRBJ1-3|-|TRBV7-9
TGTGCCAGCAGCTTAAAAGGACAGCCGTTCTCTGGAAACACCATATATTTT
CASSLKGQPFSGNTIYF
>-|TRBJ1-1|-|TRBV11-3
TGTGCCAGCAGTTTCACAGGGCGTGGAGCTTTCTTT
CASSFTGRGAFF
>-|TRBJ2-2|once|TRBV5-1
TGCGCCAGCAGCTTGACTAACCCCGGGGAGCTGTTTTTT
CASSLTNPGELFF
>-|TRBJ1-2|-|TRBV7-2
TGTGCCAGCAGCTTAGCCCACGGGACCGTCTATGGCTACACCTTC
CASSLAHGTVYGYTF
>-|TRBJ2-6|-|TRBV24-1
TGTGCCACCAGTGACTCCTTAAGTGCCAACGTCCTGACTTTC
CATSDSLSANVLTF
>-|TRBJ1-6|-|TRBV6-5
TGTGCCAGCAGTTCCAGGTTGGGGTCACCCCTCCACTTT
CASSSRLGSPLHF
>TRBD1|TRBJ1-4|-|TRBV9
TGTGCCAGCAGCGCCGGACAGGGTTTGGAAAAACTGTTTTTT
CASSAGQGLEKLFF
>-|TRBJ1-1|-|TRBV7-2
TGTGCCAGCAGCTTTCTGGGAATCGGGGACACTGAAGCTTTCTTT
CASSFLGIGDTEAFF
>-|TRBJ1-2|-|TRBV12-3/TRBV12-4
TGTGCCAGCACCCTAGGGGGGATCAGGGGCTACACCTTC
CASTLGGIRGYTF
>-|TRBJ2-6|once|TRBV20-1
TGCAGTGCCAGTCGGGGGGCCGGCTCTGGGGCCAACGTCCTGACTTTC
CSASRGAGSGANVLTF